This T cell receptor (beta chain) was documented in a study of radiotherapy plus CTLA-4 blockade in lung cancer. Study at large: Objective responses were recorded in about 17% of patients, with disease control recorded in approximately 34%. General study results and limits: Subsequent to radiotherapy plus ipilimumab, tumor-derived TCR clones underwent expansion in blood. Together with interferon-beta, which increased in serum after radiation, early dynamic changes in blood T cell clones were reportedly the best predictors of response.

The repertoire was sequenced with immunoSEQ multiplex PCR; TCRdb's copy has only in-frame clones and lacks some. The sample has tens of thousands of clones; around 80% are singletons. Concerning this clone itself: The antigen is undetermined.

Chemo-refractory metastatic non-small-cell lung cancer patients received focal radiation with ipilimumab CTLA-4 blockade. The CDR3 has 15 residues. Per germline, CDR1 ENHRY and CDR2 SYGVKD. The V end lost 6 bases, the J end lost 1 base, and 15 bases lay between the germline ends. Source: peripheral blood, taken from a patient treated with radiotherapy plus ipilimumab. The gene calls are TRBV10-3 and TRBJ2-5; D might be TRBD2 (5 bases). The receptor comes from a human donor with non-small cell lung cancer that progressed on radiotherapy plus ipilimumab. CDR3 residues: CAIRRTGNFQETQYF. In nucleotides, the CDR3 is TGTGCCATCAGGCGGACGGGGAACTTCCAAGAGACCCAGTACTTC.